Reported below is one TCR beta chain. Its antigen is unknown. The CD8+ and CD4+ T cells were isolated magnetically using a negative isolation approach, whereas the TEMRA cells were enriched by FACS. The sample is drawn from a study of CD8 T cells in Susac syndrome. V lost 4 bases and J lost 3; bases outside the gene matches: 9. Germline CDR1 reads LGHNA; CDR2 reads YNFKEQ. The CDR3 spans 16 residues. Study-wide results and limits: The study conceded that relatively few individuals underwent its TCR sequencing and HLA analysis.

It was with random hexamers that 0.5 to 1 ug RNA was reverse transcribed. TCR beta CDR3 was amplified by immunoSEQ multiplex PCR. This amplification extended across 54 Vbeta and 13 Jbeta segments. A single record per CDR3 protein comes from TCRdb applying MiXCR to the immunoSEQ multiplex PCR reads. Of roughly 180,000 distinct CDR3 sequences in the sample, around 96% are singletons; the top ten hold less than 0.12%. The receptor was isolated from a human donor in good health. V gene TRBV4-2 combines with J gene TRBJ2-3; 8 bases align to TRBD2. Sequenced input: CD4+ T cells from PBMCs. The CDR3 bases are TGTGCCAGCAGCCCCATGTTTACGGGAGGGACAGATACGCAGTATTTT. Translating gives CASSPMFTGGTDTQYF.